The rows below give T cell receptor beta chains drawn from one sample of a study of blood T cell repertoires in COVID-19. Sequenced by immunoSEQ multiplex PCR; TCRdb stores in-frame clones only, minus some. The sample lists 70,000 to 80,000 clones; around 93% were seen once. What was sequenced was peripheral blood. These TCRs come from a woman aged 55-70 years with active COVID-19. The CDR3 runs from the conserved cysteine through the conserved F or W. Each record gives: D gene, clone size, J gene, V gene, CDR3 DNA, CDR3 protein. D genes are given only for firm matches. A row's size may be missing; if present it is once, few, many or a size class.

TRBD1 medium-sized TRBJ1-6 TRBV5-1 TGCGCCAGCAGCTTACCGGGACAGGGAAATTCACCCCTCCACTTT CASSLPGQGNSPLHF
- - TRBJ2-3 TRBV5-1 TGCGCCAGCAGCTCAGCCGTCACAGGGACAGATACGCAGTATTTT CASSSAVTGTDTQYF
- - TRBJ2-7 TRBV7-2 TGTGCCAGCAGCTCCCAGATCGGTAGGGGCGAGCAGTACTTC CASSSQIGRGEQYF
- - TRBJ2-1 TRBV7-8 TGTGCCAGCAGCTCCTTGGCCGAGGGTGAGCAGTTCTTC CASSSLAEGEQFF
TRBD1 - TRBJ2-2 TRBV27 TGTGCCAGCACCAGGACAGGGAGCACCGGGGAGCTGTTTTTT CASTRTGSTGELFF
TRBD1 - TRBJ1-5 TRBV12-5 TGTGCTAGTGCCCGAGGCGGGACAGGGGGGCAACAGCCCCAGCATTTT CASARGGTGGQQPQHF
TRBD2 - TRBJ2-7 TRBV5-4 TGTGCCAGCAGCTCGGGACTAGAAAGGCACGAGCAGTACTTC CASSSGLERHEQYF
- - TRBJ2-2 TRBV15 TGTGCCACCAGCAGAGATGGGGACACCGACACCGGGGAGCTGTTTTTT CATSRDGDTDTGELFF
TRBD1 - TRBJ2-5 TRBV5-1 TGCGCCAGCAGCTGGGCCGGACAGGGGACCGAGGAGACCCAGTACTTC CASSWAGQGTEETQYF
TRBD1 - TRBJ1-5 TRBV19 TGTGCCAGTACTATCGACAGGGGCTTTAATCAGCCCCAGCATTTT CASTIDRGFNQPQHF
- - TRBJ2-7 TRBV2 TGTGCCAGCAGTGCCGAGCCGGTCCGCTCCTACGAGCAGTACTTC CASSAEPVRSYEQYF
TRBD1 - TRBJ1-2 TRBV3-1/TRBV3-2 TGTGCCAGCAGCGCGCGACAGGGGGCGATTGGCTACACCTTC CASSARQGAIGYTF
- - TRBJ1-5 TRBV6-5 TGTGCCACCCAGTATAGCAATCAGCCCCAGCATTTT CATQYSNQPQHF
TRBD2 - TRBJ2-7 TRBV5-1 TGCGCCAGCAGCTCCTGGACTAGCGGGGACTACGAGCAGTACTTC CASSSWTSGDYEQYF
- - TRBJ1-1 TRBV5-1 TGCGCCAGCAGCCAGAGGATGAACACTGAAGCTTTCTTT CASSQRMNTEAFF
- - TRBJ2-4 TRBV5-6 TGTGCCAGCAGCCGTTGGGCAGGCTCGTCAAACATTCAGTACTTC CASSRWAGSSNIQYF
TRBD2 - TRBJ2-5 TRBV10-3 TGTGCCATCAGAACGGGACTAGCGAAATACTTC CAIRTGLAKYF
- - TRBJ1-4 TRBV6-5 TGTGCCAGCAGTTTACAGGGAACAACTAATGAAAAACTGTTTTTT CASSLQGTTNEKLFF
TRBD2 - TRBJ2-1 TRBV6-6 TGTGCCAGCAGTCGGACTAGCGGGAGGGACATCCTATTCAATGAGCAGTTCTTC CASSRTSGRDILFNEQFF
TRBD2 - TRBJ2-1 TRBV5-1 TGCGCCAGCAGCATCAGACTAGCTCGGAGGGATGAGCAGTTCTTC CASSIRLARRDEQFF
TRBD1 - TRBJ2-6 TRBV28 TGTGCCAGCAGTCCTAGGACTCAAACAGGGGACGGGGCCAACGTCCTGACTTTC CASSPRTQTGDGANVLTF
- - TRBJ1-1 TRBV5-4 TGTGCCAGCAGCTTGGCCTCTCGCGGGACCGCGACTGAAGCTTTCTTT CASSLASRGTATEAFF
- - TRBJ1-2 TRBV30 TGTGCCTGGACCCTGGGGGGAAATGGCTACACCTTC CAWTLGGNGYTF
- - TRBJ2-3 TRBV18 TGTGCCAGCTCAGCCGACACGGTCTCGACAGATACGCAGTATTTT CASSADTVSTDTQYF
TRBD1 - TRBJ2-7 TRBV6-6 TGTGCCAGCAGCCCGACAGGGACAGTGATCTACGAGCAGTACTTC CASSPTGTVIYEQYF
- few TRBJ2-7 TRBV30 TGTGCCTGGAGTGTGGCTCCCCTCTCCGAGCAGTACTTC CAWSVAPLSEQYF
- - TRBJ2-3 TRBV28 TGTGCCAGCAGTTTGGTCGGGAGTACGCAGTATTTT CASSLVGSTQYF
- - TRBJ2-2 TRBV19 TGTGCCAGTAGTATCTCTCTAGCCGGGGAGCTGTTTTTT CASSISLAGELFF
- few TRBJ1-6 TRBV28 TGTGCCAGCAGCAAGGCCCAGCGGAATTATTCACCCCTCCACTTT CASSKAQRNYSPLHF
- - TRBJ2-2 TRBV7-8 TGTGCCAGCAGCTTAGTTCAGAACACCGGGGAGCTGTTTTTT CASSLVQNTGELFF
- - TRBJ2-3 TRBV5-1 TGCGCCAGCAGCCCGATGGGCAGCACAGATACGCAGTATTTT CASSPMGSTDTQYF
- - TRBJ2-2 TRBV7-2 TGTGCCAGCAGCTTAGGCGGGATACCCACCGGGGAGCTGTTTTTT CASSLGGIPTGELFF
TRBD1 few TRBJ2-7 TRBV6-5 TGTGCCAGCAGGGCGACAGGGAACCCATACGAGCAGTACTTC CASRATGNPYEQYF
TRBD1 - TRBJ1-2 TRBV4-1 TGCGCCAGCAGCCAAGATGGGCAGGGGGCGTTCTATGGCTACACCTTC CASSQDGQGAFYGYTF
TRBD2 - TRBJ2-1 TRBV7-2 TGTGCCAGCAGCTTATGGACTAGCGGAGCGGGGGATGAGCAGTTCTTC CASSLWTSGAGDEQFF
TRBD1 - TRBJ1-2 TRBV7-2 TGTGCCAGCAGCCCACAGGGGGCGGGAACATATGGCTACACCTTC CASSPQGAGTYGYTF
TRBD1 - TRBJ2-1 TRBV19 TGTGCCAGTAGTCCCCGACGACAGGGACGGTACAATGAGCAGTTCTTC CASSPRRQGRYNEQFF
TRBD1 - TRBJ2-1 TRBV11-2 TGTGCCAGCAGCCACAACACGGGACAGTCTTTTCGGCGGCAGTTCTTC CASSHNTGQSFRRQFF
TRBD2 - TRBJ2-3 TRBV28 TGTGGCGCCGGGACTAGCGGGAGGCATACGCAGTATTTT CGAGTSGRHTQYF
- - TRBJ2-1 TRBV9 TGTGCCAGCACCCCCTATGAGCAGTTCTTC CASTPYEQFF
- - TRBJ2-3 TRBV10-1 TGCGCCAGCAGTGCTTTGAGGAGCACAGATACGCAGTATTTT CASSALRSTDTQYF
- - TRBJ2-7 TRBV18 TGTGCCAGCTCACAACAATACGGGAGTATTTACGGGCAGTACTTC CASSQQYGSIYGQYF
- - TRBJ1-2 TRBV28 TGTGCCAGCCGAGAGGGATTCTATGGCTACACCTTC CASREGFYGYTF
- - TRBJ2-5 TRBV3-1/TRBV3-2 TGTGCCAGCAGCCAAGCGAGACCTAGAGAGACCCAGTACTTC CASSQARPRETQYF
- - TRBJ1-1 TRBV28 TGTGCCAGCTTCCGGGTAATGAACCCGGGGGAGGACACTGAAGCTTTCTTT CASFRVMNPGEDTEAFF
TRBD2 - TRBJ2-3 TRBV7-9 TGTGCCAGCAGCCTAGAAGCGGGGGGCCGGGCAACGCAGTATTTT CASSLEAGGRATQYF
- - TRBJ1-2 TRBV28 TGTGCCACCCGCCCGGCGGGAAACTATGGCTACACCTTC CATRPAGNYGYTF